This T cell receptor (beta chain) is from a study of blood T cell repertoires in COVID-19. This clone was found a few times. It is unclear where the CDR3 begins or ends on the DNA, so no DNA is shown, and the CDR3 is as TCRdb lists it. Germline CDR1 SEHNR, CDR2 FQNEAQ (reference sequence). The CDR3 is 15 residues long, ends included. Profiled with immunoSEQ multiplex PCR; TCRdb holds only in-frame clones, not every one. Of about 150,000 clones listed, roughly nine tenths are singletons. This sequence joins TRBV7-9 and TRBJ1-1; the table's D call TRBD1 went unverified against the DNA. Sequencing used peripheral blood. The TCR was taken from an older woman with acute or convalescent COVID-19. CDR3 residues: CASSTGHSGPAEAFF.